The next 30 T cell receptor beta chains were all read from a single sample in a study of T cell repertoires in cytomegalovirus infection. MiXCR, applied by TCRdb to the reads, yields one record per CDR3 protein. The table shows about 770,000 distinct CDR3 sequences, with 29% occurring only once. These receptors are not linked to any known antigen. Specimen: cultured CD8+ T cells from PBMCs, collected from culture after CMV antigen stimulation. Receptor source: a human donor in good health (CMV status not recorded). Some clones in this sample may be carry-over from other donors' samples.

A single count supports this clonotype. The rearrangement joins TRBV5-1 to TRBJ2-7; 10 nucleotides line up with TRBD1. The V gene end was trimmed by 0 bases and the J gene end by 5 bases; junction bases not matched to a gene: 2. Germline values: CDR1 SGHRS, CDR2 YFSETQ. This CDR3 is 14 amino acids long. CDR3 loop: CASSLGQGADEQYV. The CDR3 nucleotides read TGCGCCAGCAGCTTGGGACAGGGGGCCGACGAGCAGTACGTC.

V and J are TRBV20-1 and TRBJ2-7; TRBD1 matches at 10 bases. V was pared by 3 bases and J by 4 bases, with 12 bases of the junction left unmatched. There are 16 residues in the CDR3. Germline CDR1 is DFQATT and CDR2 is SNEGSKA (reference sequence). The CDR3 loop is CSARRGQGGLYYEQYF. CDR3 bases: TGCAGTGCTAGGAGAGGACAGGGGGGATTATATTACGAGCAGTACTTC.

This rearrangement joins TRBV10-3 to TRBJ1-4, with D unresolved. The CDR3 is made up of 16 amino acids. The germline CDR1 and CDR2 sequences are ENHRY and SYGVKD. V lost 3 bases and J 4 bases, leaving 15 bases between the germline ends. The CDR3 region is CAISDRDGVGNEKLFF. For the CDR3, the DNA is TGTGCCATCAGTGATCGCGATGGGGTTGGTAATGAAAAACTGTTTTTT.

This clonotype was observed a handful of times. The chain combines TRBV10-3 with TRBJ2-3, with TRBD2 identical over 7 bases. V shed 2 bases and J 0 bases; nucleotides not matched to a gene: 14. The CDR3 has 19 residues. In germline, CDR1 is ENHRY, CDR2 SYGVKD. DNA for the CDR3: TGTGCCATCAGTGAGCCACAACGCCCAGCGGGAAAGAGCACAGATACGCAGTATTTT. The encoded protein is CAISEPQRPAGKSTDTQYF.

This clonotype was recorded a few times. V gene TRBV11-2 combines with J gene TRBJ1-4; 8 nucleotides match TRBD1. Germline CDR1 and CDR2: SGHAT and FQNNGV. The J segment lost 7 bases and the V segment lost 1 base, leaving 5 bases of the junction unmatched. CDR3 length equals 15 residues. The CDR3 region is CASSLGQGAREKLFF. CDR3 sequence (DNA): TGTGCCAGCAGCTTAGGGCAGGGGGCGCGTGAAAAACTGTTTTTT.

This chain joins TRBV19 and TRBJ1-2, with 7 positions matching TRBD1. V gave up 4 bases and J gave up 9 bases; unmatched junction bases: 14. The CDR3 length is 15 residues. Looked up from germline, CDR1 is LNHDA and CDR2 is SQIVND (reference sequence). The DNA for the CDR3 is TGTGCCAGTAGTACGGGACAGCCGCAGGGGTATAGCTACACCTTC. Its protein product is CASSTGQPQGYSYTF.

CDR3 sequence: CASGPGGFGAFF. The CDR3 DNA is TGTGCTAGTGGACCTGGGGGGTTCGGGGCTTTCTTT. The V call is TRBV12-5, the J call TRBJ1-1; maybe TRBD1 (5 bases). Trimming removed 6 bases from V and 11 bases from J, with 16 bases in between. CDR1 and CDR2 from the germline V gene are LGHNT and FRNRAP. CDR3 size: 12 residues.

The chain recombines TRBV27 with TRBJ1-1; the D gene is possibly TRBD1 (5 bases). V was clipped by 5 bases and J by 4 bases, with 17 bases between them. The germline V gene has CDR1 MNHEY and CDR2 SMNVEV (reference sequence). This CDR3 contains 15 residues. CDR3 sequence: CASSTGTLGRTEAFF. Written as DNA, the CDR3 is TGTGCCAGCAGTACCGGGACCCTAGGCCGCACTGAAGCTTTCTTT.

CDR3 region: CASSQEGEVYGYTF. In nucleotides, the CDR3 is TGCGCCAGCAGCCAAGAGGGGGAAGTCTATGGCTACACCTTC. V is TRBV4-1 and J is TRBJ1-2; weak D call: TRBD1 (5 bases). V was shortened by 0 bases and J by 4 bases, with 9 bases between the two germline ends. CDR3 length equals 14 residues. The germline V gene encodes CDR1 MGHRA and CDR2 YSYEKL.

V is TRBV7-9 and J is TRBJ1-3; D gene uncertain. This CDR3 has 13 residues. The germline V gene has CDR1 SEHNR and CDR2 FQNEAQ (reference sequence). V was cut by 1 base and J by 1 base, with 2 bases left in between. The CDR3 bases are TGTGCCAGCAGCTTAGAATCTGGAAACACCATATATTTT. As protein: CASSLESGNTIYF. The whole variable domain, remainder taken from reference TRBV7-9 and TRBJ1-3, is DTGVSQNPRHKITKRGQNVTFRCDPISEHNRLYWYRQTLGQGPEFLTYFQNEAQLEKSRLLSDRFSAERPKGSFSTLEIQRTEQGDSAMYLCASSLESGNTIYFGEGSWLTVV.

The count of this clonotype is one. V and J are TRBV27 and TRBJ1-4; D is undetermined. This CDR3 region has 14 residues. The germline gives CDR1 MNHEY, CDR2 SMNVEV (reference sequence). V lost 5 bases and J lost 3, with 10 bases in between. As DNA, the CDR3 is TGTGCCAGCAGTCCCTGGGCGGCTAATGAAAAACTGTTTTTT. It translates to CASSPWAANEKLFF.

For this clonotype: Just one base apart from a much larger clone, this may be a read error. The chain couples TRBV7-8 to TRBJ2-2; D possibly corresponds to TRBD2 (5 bases). The CDR3 is 15 amino acids. V lost 4 bases, J lost 5 bases, and 14 bases lay in between. Germline V CDR1 and CDR2: SGHVS, FQNEAQ. CDR3 region: CASSSDGDETGELFF. The CDR3 DNA follows: TGTGCCAGCAGCTCGGACGGGGATGAAACCGGGGAGCTGTTTTTT.

This clonotype came up a few times. The chain combines TRBV6-6 with TRBJ1-2; TRBD1 matches at 10 bases. This CDR3 is 16 amino acids long. Germline V CDR1 and CDR2: MNHNY, SVGAGI (reference sequence). V shed 0 bases and J 4 bases; nucleotides not matched to a gene: 5. The chain's CDR3 is CASSYSGTGDTYGYTF. The CDR3 DNA is TGTGCCAGCAGTTACTCAGGGACAGGGGATACCTATGGCTACACCTTC.

This clonotype has ten or more counts. This chain joins TRBV7-2 and TRBJ2-1; D may be TRBD1 (6 bases). The CDR3 length is 17 residues. Between the trimmed V and J ends, which lost 1 base and 9 bases, there was a span of 22 bases. CDR1 is SGHTA, CDR2 FQGNSA, per germline. CDR3 loop: CASSLGYVRDTEPEQFF. In DNA form, the CDR3 reads TGTGCCAGCAGCTTAGGTTATGTGAGGGACACTGAGCCTGAGCAGTTCTTC.

The CDR3 DNA reads TGCAGTGCTTGGGGACTGGGGACAGGTGACGGCTACACCTTC. Translated, it gives CSAWGLGTGDGYTF. The gene calls are TRBV20-1 and TRBJ1-2, with TRBD1 matching 8 bases. Germline CDR1 is DFQATT and CDR2 is SNEGSKA (reference sequence). The CDR3 runs to 14 residues. The trim removed 5 bases at V and 8 bases at J, leaving 13 bases unmatched.

V and J are TRBV4-3 and TRBJ1-2; D is unresolved. The CDR3 spans 15 residues. Germline V gene sequence: CDR1 LGHNA, CDR2 YSLEER. V lost 0 bases, J lost 4 bases, and 12 bases lay in between. CDR3 nucleotide sequence: TGCGCCAGCAGCCAAGATCTATGGGCCATCTATGGCTACACCTTC. Its protein product is CASSQDLWAIYGYTF.

This clonotype occurred many times. The CDR3 spells CASSLPPGLAYEQYV. CDR3 nucleotide sequence: TGTGCCAGCAGCTTACCCCCGGGACTAGCCTACGAGCAGTACGTC. V gene TRBV7-8 combines with J gene TRBJ2-7; 8 bases fit TRBD2. Looked up from germline, CDR1 is SGHVS and CDR2 is FQNEAQ. With V trimmed by 2 bases and J by 2 bases, 5 bases remained unmatched. The CDR3 has 15 amino acids.

The gene calls are TRBV6-8 and TRBJ2-1; D gene ambiguous. V was cut by 6 bases and J by 1 base, with 7 bases left in between. Per the germline V gene, CDR1 is MNHGY and CDR2 is SAAAGT. CDR3 size: 13 residues. The CDR3 sequence is CASRVLSYNEQFF. The CDR3, as DNA: TGTGCCAGCAGAGTTCTTTCCTACAATGAGCAGTTCTTC.

This rearrangement joins TRBV12-3 or TRBV12-4 to TRBJ1-1; the match to TRBD1 covers 7 bases. The CDR3 sequence is 11 residues long. J was trimmed by 8 bases and V by 6 bases; bases with no gene match: 3. The CDR3 region is CASRGDSEAFF. The CDR3 DNA sequence: TGTGCCAGCAGGGGGGACAGCGAAGCTTTCTTT.

The chain has TRBV7-6 and TRBJ2-2; a weak D match, TRBD2 (6 bases). This CDR3 is built from 14 residues. V lost 6 bases and J lost 6, with 14 bases in between. Germline loops: CDR1 SGHVS, CDR2 FNYEAQ. CDR3 nucleotide sequence: TGTGCCAGCAGTTACACGTGGGAGGCCGGGGAGCTGTTTTTT. It translates to CASSYTWEAGELFF.

This clonotype showed up just once. The gene calls are TRBV27 and TRBJ1-3; maybe TRBD1 (5 bases). The V and J ends lost 5 bases and 8 bases respectively, with 16 bases between them. CDR1 and CDR2 from the germline V gene are MNHEY and SMNVEV (reference sequence). The CDR3 is made up of 14 amino acids. CDR3 nucleotides: TGTGCCAGCAGTCCACTGACAGCCTCCGACACCATATATTTT. Translated, it gives CASSPLTASDTIYF.

The chain links TRBV19 to TRBJ2-1; D might be TRBD1 (5 bases). The CDR3 has 14 amino acids. Between the trimmed V and J ends, which lost 6 bases and 0 bases, there was a span of 9 bases. In germline, CDR1 is LNHDA, CDR2 SQIVND (reference sequence). The CDR3 here is CASRGASSYNEQFF. The CDR3 DNA reads as TGTGCCAGTAGAGGGGCGAGCTCCTACAATGAGCAGTTCTTC.

This chain uses TRBV6-6 with TRBJ2-1, with 11 positions matching TRBD2. After removal of 7 bases from V and 5 bases from J, the junction contained 13 bases not matched to a gene. The germline gives CDR1 MNHNY, CDR2 SVGAGI (reference sequence). The CDR3 length is 17 residues. CDR3 protein: CASTYGILAGAHNEQFF. The CDR3 nucleotides read TGTGCCAGCACCTACGGAATACTAGCGGGGGCACACAATGAGCAGTTCTTC.

This chain joins TRBV7-9 and TRBJ2-3, with 12 bases that match TRBD1. V shed 5 bases and J 1 base; nucleotides not matched to a gene: 4. From germline, CDR1 is SEHNR and CDR2 FQNEAQ (reference sequence). This CDR3 has 16 residues. The CDR3 nucleotides are TGTGCCAGCAGCCACGGGACAGGGGGCCGCACAGATACGCAGTATTTT. As protein: CASSHGTGGRTDTQYF.

This clonotype was seen more than once but under ten times. J is TRBJ1-2 and V is TRBV10-3; 7 nucleotides align to TRBD1. The CDR3 runs to 12 residues. Germline V gives CDR1 ENHRY, CDR2 SYGVKD. V dropped 6 bases and J dropped 2; count of bases not matched to a gene: 0. CDR3 coding DNA: TGTGCCATCAGGGACAGGAACTATGGCTACACCTTC. Protein sequence: CAIRDRNYGYTF.

The table lists this clonotype with a few counts. The gene calls are TRBV7-9 and TRBJ2-5, with D possibly being TRBD2 (5 bases). V was shortened by 6 bases and J by 1 base, with 18 bases between the two germline ends. CDR1 and CDR2 (germline): SEHNR, FQNEAQ (reference sequence). The CDR3 length is 16 residues. The CDR3 DNA sequence: TGTGCCAGCAGTCAGCCAAGAGCGGAGATCCAAGAGACCCAGTACTTC. Amino acid sequence: CASSQPRAEIQETQYF.

The chain is built from TRBV7-9 and TRBJ1-1; D is uncertain. Germline CDR1 and CDR2: SEHNR and FQNEAQ (reference sequence). Trimming took off 4 bases at V and 3 bases at J, with 12 bases between the two ends. The CDR3 totals 14 residues. For the CDR3, the DNA is TGTGCCAGCAGCTCCCCCCAGAGGGACACTGAAGCTTTCTTT. It is translated as CASSSPQRDTEAFF. The entire variable domain, with the rest obtained from reference TRBV7-9 and TRBJ1-1, is as follows: DTGVSQNPRHKITKRGQNVTFRCDPISEHNRLYWYRQTLGQGPEFLTYFQNEAQLEKSRLLSDRFSAERPKGSFSTLEIQRTEQGDSAMYLCASSSPQRDTEAFFGQGTRLTVV.

V gene TRBV9 combines with J gene TRBJ2-6, with 7 bases matching TRBD2. Germline trimming cut 4 bases from V and 2 bases from J; bases unmatched to any gene: 15. Germline CDR1 reads SGDLS; CDR2 reads YYNGEE. This CDR3 has 19 residues. The CDR3 spells CASSPRGGREFTGANVLTF. CDR3 bases: TGTGCCAGCAGCCCTCGGGGAGGGCGGGAATTTACTGGGGCCAACGTCCTGACTTTC. Complete variable domain (other parts from reference TRBV9 and TRBJ2-6): DSGVTQTPKHLITATGQRVTLRCSPRSGDLSVYWYQQSLDQGLQFLIQYYNGEERAKGNILERFSAQQFPDLHSELNLSSLELGDSALYFCASSPRGGREFTGANVLTFGAGSRLTVL.

This clonotype was observed many times. The chain couples TRBV7-9 to TRBJ2-1; D gene ambiguous. In germline, CDR1 is SEHNR, CDR2 FQNEAQ (reference sequence). V shed 1 base and J shed 10 bases, with 11 bases lying between them. CDR3 length: 13 residues. CDR3 region: CASSLGMTLEQFF. The CDR3 region has the DNA TGTGCCAGCAGCTTAGGAATGACCCTGGAGCAGTTCTTC.

In DNA form, the CDR3 reads TGTGCCAGCAGACAGGGGTTTGAAGCTTTCTTT. Amino acids: CASRQGFEAFF. The chain recombines TRBV25-1 with TRBJ1-1; 7 bases align to TRBD1. The CDR3 extends over 11 amino acids. The V segment lost 6 bases and the J segment 7 bases; nucleotides outside the gene matches: 2. Germline V gives CDR1 MGHDK, CDR2 SYGVNS. The full variable domain, completed using reference TRBV25-1 and TRBJ1-1, is EADIYQTPRYLVIGTGKKITLECSQTMGHDKMYWYQQDPGMELHLIHYSYGVNSTEKGDLSSESTVSRIRTEHFPLTLESARPSHTSQYLCASRQGFEAFFGQGTRLTVV.